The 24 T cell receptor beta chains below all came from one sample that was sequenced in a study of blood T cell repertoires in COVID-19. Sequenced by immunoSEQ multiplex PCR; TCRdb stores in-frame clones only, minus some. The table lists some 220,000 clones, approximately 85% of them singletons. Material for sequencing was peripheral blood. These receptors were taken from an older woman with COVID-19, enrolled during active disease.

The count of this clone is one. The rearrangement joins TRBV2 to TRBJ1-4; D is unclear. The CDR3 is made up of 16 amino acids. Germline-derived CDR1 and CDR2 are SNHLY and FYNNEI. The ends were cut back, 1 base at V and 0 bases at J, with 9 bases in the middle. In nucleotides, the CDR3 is TGTGCCAGCAGTGAAGGGTACGCTACAACTAATGAAAAACTGTTTTTT. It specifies CASSEGYATTNEKLFF.

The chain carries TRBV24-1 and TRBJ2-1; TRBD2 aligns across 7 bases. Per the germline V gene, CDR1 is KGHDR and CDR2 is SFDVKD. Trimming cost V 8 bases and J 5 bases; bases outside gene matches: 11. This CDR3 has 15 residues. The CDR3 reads CATTPELAVNNEQFF. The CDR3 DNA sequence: TGTGCCACCACCCCGGAGCTAGCGGTCAACAATGAGCAGTTCTTC.

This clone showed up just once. The CDR3 sequence is CASSPGTGGSNYGYTF. The CDR3 nucleotides are TGTGCCAGTAGTCCGGGGACAGGGGGATCTAACTATGGCTACACCTTC. The chain employs TRBV19 and TRBJ1-2; 11 nucleotides agree with TRBD1. The V gene end was trimmed by 5 bases and the J gene end by 0 bases; junction bases not matched to a gene: 5. Germline V gene lookup returns CDR1 LNHDA and CDR2 SQIVND (reference sequence). This CDR3 contains 16 residues.

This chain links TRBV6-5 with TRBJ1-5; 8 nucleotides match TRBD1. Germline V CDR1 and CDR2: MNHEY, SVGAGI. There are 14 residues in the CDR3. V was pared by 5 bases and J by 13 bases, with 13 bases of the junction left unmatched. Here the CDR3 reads CASSHDRGLKMQHF. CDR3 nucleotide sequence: TGTGCCAGCAGTCACGACAGGGGACTAAAAATGCAGCATTTT.

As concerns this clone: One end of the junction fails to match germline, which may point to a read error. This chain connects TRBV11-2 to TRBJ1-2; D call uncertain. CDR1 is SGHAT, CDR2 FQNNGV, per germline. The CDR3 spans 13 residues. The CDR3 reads CASSFNEDYGYTF. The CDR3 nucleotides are TGTGCCAGCAGCTTCAACGAGGACTACGGCTACACCTTC.

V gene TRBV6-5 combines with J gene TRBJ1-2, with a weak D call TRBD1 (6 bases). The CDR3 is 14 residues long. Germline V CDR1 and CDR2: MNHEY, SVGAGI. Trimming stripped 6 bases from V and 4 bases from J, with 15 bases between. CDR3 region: CASRDGGPGYGYTF. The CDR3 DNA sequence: TGTGCCAGCAGGGACGGGGGGCCGGGCTATGGCTACACCTTC.

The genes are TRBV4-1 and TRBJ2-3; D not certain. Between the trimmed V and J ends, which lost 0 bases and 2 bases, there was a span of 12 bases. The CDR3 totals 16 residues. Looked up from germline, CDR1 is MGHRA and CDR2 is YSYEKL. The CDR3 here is CASSQDSRRITDTQYF. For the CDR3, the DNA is TGCGCCAGCAGCCAAGATAGTCGGCGGATCACAGATACGCAGTATTTT.

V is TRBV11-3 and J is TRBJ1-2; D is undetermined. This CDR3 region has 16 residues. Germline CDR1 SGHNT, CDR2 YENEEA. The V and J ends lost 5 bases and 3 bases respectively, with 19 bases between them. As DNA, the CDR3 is TGTGCCAGCAGCATCGGAGGTACGGGAAAGGACTATGGCTACACCTTC. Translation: CASSIGGTGKDYGYTF.

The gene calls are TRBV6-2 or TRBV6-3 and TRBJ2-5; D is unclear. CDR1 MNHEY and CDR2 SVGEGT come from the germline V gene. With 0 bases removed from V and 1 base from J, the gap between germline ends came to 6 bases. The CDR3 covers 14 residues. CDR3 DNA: TGTGCCAGCAGTTACTCCGGGTCCCAAGAGACCCAGTACTTC. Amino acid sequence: CASSYSGSQETQYF.

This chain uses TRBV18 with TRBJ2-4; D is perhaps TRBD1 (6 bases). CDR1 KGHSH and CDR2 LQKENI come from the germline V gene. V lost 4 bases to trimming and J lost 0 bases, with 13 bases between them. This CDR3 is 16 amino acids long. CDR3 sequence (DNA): TGTGCCAGCTCACACCCGACAGGACTAGCCAAAAACATTCAGTACTTC. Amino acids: CASSHPTGLAKNIQYF.

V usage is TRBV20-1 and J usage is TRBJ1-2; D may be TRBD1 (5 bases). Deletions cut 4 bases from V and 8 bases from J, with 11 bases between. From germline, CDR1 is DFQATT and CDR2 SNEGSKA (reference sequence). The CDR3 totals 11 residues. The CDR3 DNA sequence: TGCAGTGCTACCCAGGGTAGCGGCTACACCTTC. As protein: CSATQGSGYTF.

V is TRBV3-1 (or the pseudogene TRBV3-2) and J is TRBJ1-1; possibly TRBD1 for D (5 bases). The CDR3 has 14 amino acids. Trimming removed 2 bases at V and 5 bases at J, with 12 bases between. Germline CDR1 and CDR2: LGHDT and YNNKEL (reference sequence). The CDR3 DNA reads TGTGCCAGCAGCCAAAGTGGGGGAGGGACTGAAGCTTTCTTT. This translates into CASSQSGGGTEAFF.

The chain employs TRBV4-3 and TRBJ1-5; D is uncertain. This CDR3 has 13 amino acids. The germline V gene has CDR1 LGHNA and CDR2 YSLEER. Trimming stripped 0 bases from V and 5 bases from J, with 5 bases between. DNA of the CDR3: TGCGCCAGCAGCCAAGACAGGTATCAGCCCCAGCATTTT. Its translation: CASSQDRYQPQHF.

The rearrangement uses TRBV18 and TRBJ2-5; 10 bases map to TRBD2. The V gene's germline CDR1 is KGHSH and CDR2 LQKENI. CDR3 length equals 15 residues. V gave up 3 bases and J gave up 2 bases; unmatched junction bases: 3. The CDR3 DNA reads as TGTGCCAGCTCACCGGCTAGCGGGGGTCAAGAGACCCAGTACTTC. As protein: CASSPASGGQETQYF. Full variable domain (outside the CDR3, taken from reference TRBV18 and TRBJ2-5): NAGVMQNPRHLVRRRGQEARLRCSPMKGHSHVYWYRQLPEEGLKFMVYLQKENIIDESGMPKERFSAEFPKEGPSILRIQQVVRGDSAAYFCASSPASGGQETQYFGPGTRLLVL.

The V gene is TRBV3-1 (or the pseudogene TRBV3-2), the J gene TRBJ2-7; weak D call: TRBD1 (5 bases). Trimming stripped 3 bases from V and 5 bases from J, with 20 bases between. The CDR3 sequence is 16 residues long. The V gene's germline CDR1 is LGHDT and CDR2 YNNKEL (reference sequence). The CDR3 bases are TGTGCCAGCAGCCAGAATTTCCAAGGGCAGGGCCACGAGCAGTACTTC. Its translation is CASSQNFQGQGHEQYF.

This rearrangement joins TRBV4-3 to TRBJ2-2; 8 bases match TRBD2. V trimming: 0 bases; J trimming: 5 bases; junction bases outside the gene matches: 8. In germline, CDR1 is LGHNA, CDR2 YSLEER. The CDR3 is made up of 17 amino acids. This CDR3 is CASSQDPTQRGTGELFF. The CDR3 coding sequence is TGCGCCAGCAGCCAAGATCCCACCCAGCGGGGGACCGGGGAGCTGTTTTTT.

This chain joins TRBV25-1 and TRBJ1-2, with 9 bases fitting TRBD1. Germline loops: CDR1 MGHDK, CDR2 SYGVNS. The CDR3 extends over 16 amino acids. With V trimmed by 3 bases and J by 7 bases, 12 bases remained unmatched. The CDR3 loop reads CASSDSRQGQGVGYTF. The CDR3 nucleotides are TGTGCCAGCAGTGATTCCCGACAGGGACAGGGAGTTGGCTACACCTTC.

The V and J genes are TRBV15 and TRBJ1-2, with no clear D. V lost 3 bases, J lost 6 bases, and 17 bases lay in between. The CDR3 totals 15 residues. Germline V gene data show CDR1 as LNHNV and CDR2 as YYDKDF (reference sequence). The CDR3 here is CATSSEQKELDGYTF. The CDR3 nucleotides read TGTGCCACCAGCAGCGAGCAGAAGGAGTTAGATGGCTACACCTTC.

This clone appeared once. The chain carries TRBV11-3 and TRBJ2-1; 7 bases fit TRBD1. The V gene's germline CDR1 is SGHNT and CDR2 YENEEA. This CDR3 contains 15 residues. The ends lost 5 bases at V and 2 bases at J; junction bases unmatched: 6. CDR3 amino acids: CASSRERGPYNEQFF. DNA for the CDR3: TGTGCCAGCAGCCGCGAGAGGGGGCCCTACAATGAGCAGTTCTTC. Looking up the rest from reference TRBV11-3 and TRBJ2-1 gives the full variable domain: EAGVVQSPRYKIIEKKQPVAFWCNPISGHNTLYWYLQNLGQGPELLIRYENEEAVDDSQLPKDRFSAERLKGVDSTLKIQPAELGDSAVYLCASSRERGPYNEQFFGPGTRLTVL.

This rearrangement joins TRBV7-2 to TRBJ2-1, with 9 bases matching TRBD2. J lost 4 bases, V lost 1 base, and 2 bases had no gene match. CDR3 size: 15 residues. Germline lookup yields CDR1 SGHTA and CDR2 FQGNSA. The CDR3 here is CASSLESGRYNEQFF. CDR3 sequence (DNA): TGTGCCAGCAGCTTAGAGAGCGGGAGGTACAATGAGCAGTTCTTC.

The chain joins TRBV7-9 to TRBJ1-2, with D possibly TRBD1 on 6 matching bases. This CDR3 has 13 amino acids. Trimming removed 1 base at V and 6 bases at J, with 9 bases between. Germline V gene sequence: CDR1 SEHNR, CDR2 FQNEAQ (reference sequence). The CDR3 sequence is CASSLGAGDGYTF. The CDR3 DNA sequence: TGTGCCAGCAGCTTAGGAGCAGGGGATGGCTACACCTTC.

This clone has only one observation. The CDR3 region is CASSIRRQSNTGELFF. The CDR3 DNA is TGTGCCAGTAGTATTAGGCGGCAGTCGAACACCGGGGAGCTGTTTTTT. The chain combines TRBV19 with TRBJ2-2, with D unresolved. Trimming cost V 3 bases and J 0 bases, with 11 bases left between them. CDR3 size: 16 residues. Germline CDR1 reads LNHDA; CDR2 reads SQIVND (reference sequence).

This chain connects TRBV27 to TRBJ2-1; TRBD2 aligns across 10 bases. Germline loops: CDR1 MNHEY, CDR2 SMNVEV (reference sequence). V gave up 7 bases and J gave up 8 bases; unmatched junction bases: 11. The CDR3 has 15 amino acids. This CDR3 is CASTPLAGVSYEQFF. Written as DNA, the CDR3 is TGTGCCAGCACTCCCCTAGCGGGAGTGTCATATGAGCAGTTCTTC.

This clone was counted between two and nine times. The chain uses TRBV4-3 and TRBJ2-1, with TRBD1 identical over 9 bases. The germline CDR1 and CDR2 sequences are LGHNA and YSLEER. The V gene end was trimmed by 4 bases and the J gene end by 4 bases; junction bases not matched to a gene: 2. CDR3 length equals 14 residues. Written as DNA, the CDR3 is TGCGCCAGCAGCCGGGACAGGGAATACAATGAGCAGTTCTTC. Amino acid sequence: CASSRDREYNEQFF.